The 24 T cell receptor beta chains reported below all come from one sample, sequenced in a study of blood T cell repertoires in COVID-19. Sequencing was performed with immunoSEQ multiplex PCR; in TCRdb, only in-frame clones are kept and a portion is missing. The table lists some 110,000 clones, around 87% of them singletons. The source material was peripheral blood. The source is a human donor in a cohort sampled during active COVID-19.

The chain uses TRBV11-2 and TRBJ2-2, with D unresolved. The V gene's germline CDR1 is SGHAT and CDR2 FQNNGV. V dropped 2 bases and J dropped 6 bases, with 7 bases sitting between them. CDR3 length: 13 amino acids. The CDR3 sequence: CASSLRAAGELFF. The CDR3, as DNA: TGTGCCAGCAGCTTAAGAGCCGCCGGGGAGCTGTTTTTT.

The chain employs TRBV3-1 (or the pseudogene TRBV3-2) and TRBJ2-7, with TRBD1 matching 9 bases. The CDR3 loop spans 15 amino acids. V shed 6 bases, J shed 3 bases, and the junction held 9 bases outside the gene matches. The germline gives CDR1 LGHDT, CDR2 YNNKEL (reference sequence). The CDR3 DNA reads TGTGCCAGCAGTCACTCCGACAGGGGGGGCTACGAGCAGTACTTC. Its translation: CASSHSDRGGYEQYF.

This sequence joins TRBV5-1 and TRBJ1-2; D uncertain. The ends were cut back, 0 bases at V and 2 bases at J, with 17 bases in the middle. The CDR3 is 17 amino acids. From germline, CDR1 is SGHRS and CDR2 YFSETQ. This CDR3 is CASSLGSRTGINYGYTF. CDR3 bases: TGCGCCAGCAGCTTGGGGTCTCGGACGGGAATAAACTATGGCTACACCTTC.

J is TRBJ1-1 and V is TRBV5-8, with D perhaps TRBD1 (5 bases). The CDR3 runs 14 residues. Germline-derived CDR1 and CDR2 are SGHTS and YDEGEE. The germline V and J ends were trimmed by 4 bases and 4 bases, with 14 bases remaining between them. CDR3 loop: CASSTDGGSTEAFF. The CDR3 DNA reads as TGTGCCAGCAGCACGGACGGGGGAAGCACTGAAGCTTTCTTT.

This sequence joins TRBV9 and TRBJ2-1, with 10 positions matching TRBD2. CDR3 length: 15 residues. Trimming cost V 0 bases and J 8 bases; bases outside gene matches: 5. The germline gives CDR1 SGDLS, CDR2 YYNGEE. The DNA for the CDR3 is TGTGCCAGCAGCGTAGCCCTAGCGGGGGTTGATGAGCAGTTCTTC. It yields the protein CASSVALAGVDEQFF.

This chain uses TRBV6-1 with TRBJ2-7, with D hard to call. The V gene lost 2 bases and the J gene lost 2 bases, with 7 bases spanning the gap. The CDR3 covers 13 residues. Per the germline V gene, CDR1 is MNHNS and CDR2 is SASEGT. CDR3 coding DNA: TGTGCCAGCAGTGAACCGGGTCCCTACGAGCAGTACTTC. Its translation: CASSEPGPYEQYF.

The chain combines TRBV11-3 with TRBJ1-1, with a weak D call TRBD1 (5 bases). Germline values: CDR1 SGHNT, CDR2 YENEEA. CDR3 length: 14 residues. Deletions cut 4 bases from V and 4 bases from J, with 13 bases between. CDR3 amino acids: CASSSAGWSTEAFF. The CDR3 DNA reads as TGTGCCAGCAGCTCCGCAGGGTGGAGCACTGAAGCTTTCTTT.

The gene calls are TRBV29-1 and TRBJ2-7, with TRBD2 identical over 7 bases. Germline lookup yields CDR1 SQVTM and CDR2 ANQGSEA. V trimming: 4 bases; J trimming: 4 bases; junction bases outside the gene matches: 4. There are 12 residues in the CDR3. The CDR3 DNA is TGCAGCGTTGGGCGTAGCGGGTACGAGCAGTACTTC. It yields the protein CSVGRSGYEQYF.

CDR3 bases: TGTGCCAGCAATCTCGGACAGGTACAAGAGACCCAGTACTTC. It specifies CASNLGQVQETQYF. The gene calls are TRBV2 and TRBJ2-5, with 7 bases matching TRBD1. The V gene's germline CDR1 is SNHLY and CDR2 FYNNEI. Trimming at V came to 7 bases and at J to 2 bases, leaving 7 bases not matched to a gene. There are 14 residues in the CDR3.

V is TRBV4-1 and J is TRBJ1-6, with 9 nucleotides matching TRBD1. The CDR3 runs to 16 residues. V shed 1 base and J 7 bases; nucleotides not matched to a gene: 5. Germline CDR1 MGHRA, CDR2 YSYEKL. CDR3 loop: CASSQGDRGGNSPLHF. The CDR3 DNA is TGCGCCAGCAGCCAAGGAGACAGGGGGGGGAATTCACCCCTCCACTTT.

This clone was seen only a few times. The chain couples TRBV6-5 to TRBJ2-3; TRBD2 is a possible D gene (6 bases). Germline V CDR1 and CDR2: MNHEY, SVGAGI. The ends were cut back, 5 bases at V and 0 bases at J, with 12 bases in the middle. The CDR3 is 15 amino acids. This chain's CDR3 is CASSPPGLSTDTQYF. DNA for the CDR3: TGTGCCAGCAGTCCACCGGGACTGAGCACAGATACGCAGTATTTT.

This clone occurred many times. The V call is TRBV19, the J call TRBJ1-2; possibly TRBD1 for D (6 bases). The CDR3 runs 13 residues. Germline-derived CDR1 and CDR2 are LNHDA and SQIVND (reference sequence). Trimming took 5 bases from V and 4 from J, leaving 11 bases between them. The CDR3 spells CASSPQGFYGYTF. The DNA of the CDR3 is TGTGCCAGTAGTCCACAGGGATTCTATGGCTACACCTTC. Drawing the rest from reference TRBV19 and TRBJ1-2, the complete variable domain is DGGITQSPKYLFRKEGQNVTLSCEQNLNHDAMYWYRQDPGQGLRLIYYSQIVNDFQKGDIAEGYSVSREKKESFPLTVTSAQKNPTAFYLCASSPQGFYGYTFGSGTRLTVV.

The chain uses TRBV6-5 and TRBJ1-2, with 7 bases identical to TRBD1. The CDR3 extends over 14 amino acids. Germline CDR1 MNHEY, CDR2 SVGAGI. V gave up 4 bases and J gave up 7 bases; unmatched junction bases: 9. DNA of the CDR3: TGTGCCAGCAGTTTGACAGGGCAGGCGCTTGGCTACACCTTC. It yields the protein CASSLTGQALGYTF.

The chain has TRBV5-1 and TRBJ2-1; D not resolved. The germline V gene has CDR1 SGHRS and CDR2 YFSETQ. Trimming pared 7 bases from V and 5 bases from J, leaving 31 bases between. The CDR3 is 19 amino acids. The CDR3 is CASVYDTPNKPHRDNEQFF. For the CDR3, the DNA is TGCGCCAGCGTATATGACACCCCCAACAAACCCCATAGAGACAATGAGCAGTTCTTC.

The chain couples TRBV7-8 to TRBJ2-3; 8 nucleotides align to TRBD2. After removal of 1 base from V and 5 bases from J, the junction contained 8 bases not matched to a gene. The CDR3 extends over 16 amino acids. Germline assignment: CDR1 SGHVS and CDR2 FQNEAQ. DNA for the CDR3: TGTGCCAGCAGCTTAGTAGAAACTAGCGGCGGAGATACGCAGTATTTT. Its translation: CASSLVETSGGDTQYF.

The rearrangement joins TRBV11-2 to TRBJ2-5; the D is unclear. This CDR3 has 13 amino acids. V was cut by 0 bases and J by 3 bases, with 5 bases left in between. Per the germline V gene, CDR1 is SGHAT and CDR2 is FQNNGV. As DNA, the CDR3 is TGTGCCAGCAGCTTAGAGCTAGAAGAGACCCAGTACTTC. It encodes CASSLELEETQYF.

The chain's CDR3 is CASSPFGVDYGYTF. CDR3 DNA sequence: TGTGCCAGCAGCCCGTTCGGGGTGGACTATGGCTACACCTTC. This chain links TRBV27 with TRBJ1-2, with no clear D. CDR3 length: 14 residues. Germline assignment: CDR1 MNHEY and CDR2 SMNVEV (reference sequence). The germline V and J ends were trimmed by 6 bases and 3 bases, with 14 bases remaining between them.

The V gene is TRBV5-6, the J gene TRBJ2-7; 10 bases fit TRBD1. V shed 4 bases, J shed 5 bases, and the junction held 6 bases outside the gene matches. The CDR3 extends over 14 amino acids. Germline-derived CDR1 and CDR2 are SGHDT and YYEEEE. The CDR3, as DNA: TGTGCCAGCAGCGCGACAGGGGGCACGGACGAGCAGTACTTC. Protein sequence: CASSATGGTDEQYF.

This sequence joins TRBV11-2 and TRBJ2-7, with D maybe TRBD2 (5 bases). CDR1 and CDR2 (germline): SGHAT, FQNNGV. Trimming removed 5 bases at V and 2 bases at J, with 13 bases between. This CDR3 has 14 residues. CDR3 coding DNA: TGTGCCAGCAGCCCCGGGAATACCGCCTACGAGCAGTACTTC. Protein: CASSPGNTAYEQYF.

The chain links TRBV7-6 to TRBJ2-6; 11 bases are shared with TRBD1. Losses at the gene ends were 5 bases for V and 2 bases for J; bases not matched to a gene: 8. Germline values: CDR1 SGHVS, CDR2 FNYEAQ. The CDR3 spans 18 residues. This chain's CDR3 is CASSTRTGGATGANVLTF. In DNA form, the CDR3 reads TGTGCCAGCAGCACAAGGACAGGGGGCGCGACTGGGGCCAACGTCCTGACTTTC.

V gene TRBV18 combines with J gene TRBJ2-7, with D possibly matching TRBD1 (6 bases). V gave up 5 bases and J gave up 1 base, with 9 bases separating them. The CDR3 contains 13 residues. CDR1 KGHSH and CDR2 LQKENI come from the germline V gene. The CDR3 DNA reads TGTGCCAGCTCAGTAACAGGGTCCTACGAGCAGTACTTC. Its protein is CASSVTGSYEQYF.

The genes are TRBV3-1 (or the pseudogene TRBV3-2) and TRBJ2-5; D perhaps matches TRBD1 (5 bases). Between the trimmed V and J ends, which lost 0 bases and 5 bases, there was a span of 16 bases. Germline-derived CDR1 and CDR2 are LGHDT and YNNKEL (reference sequence). This CDR3 has 16 residues. CDR3 sequence (DNA): TGTGCCAGCAGCCAAGATGCTACCAGGGCTCGGGAGACCCAGTACTTC. Amino acids: CASSQDATRARETQYF.

The CDR3 bases are TGTGCCAGCAGCCCAAGGCGGGCGACCGAGCTAGCCAAAAACATTCAGTACTTC. It translates to CASSPRRATELAKNIQYF. V and J are TRBV11-3 and TRBJ2-4, with a possible D match to TRBD2 (5 bases). The CDR3 length is 18 residues. Germline-derived CDR1 and CDR2 are SGHNT and YENEEA. Trimming stripped 5 bases from V and 0 bases from J, with 20 bases between.

The rearrangement links TRBV7-2 to TRBJ2-5; D remains unclear. V lost 2 bases, J lost 5 bases, and 15 bases lay in between. The CDR3 contains 15 residues. Germline assignment: CDR1 SGHTA and CDR2 FQGNSA. The CDR3 spells CASSLLLGRRETQYF. The CDR3, as DNA: TGTGCCAGCAGCTTACTGCTAGGTCGGCGGGAGACCCAGTACTTC.